This T cell receptor (beta chain) stems from a study of blood T cell repertoires in COVID-19. Measured with immunoSEQ multiplex PCR; TCRdb has only the in-frame clones, and not every one. Among fewer than 300,000 clones listed, about 83% were seen once. Sequencing was done on a sample of peripheral blood. The clonotype originates from a woman in her forties or fifties who had recovered from COVID-19.

The CDR3 here is CATGAVTEAFF. DNA for the CDR3: TGTGCCACCGGTGCCGTTACTGAAGCTTTCTTT. V and J are TRBV19 and TRBJ1-1; D unclear. CDR1 and CDR2 (germline): LNHDA, SQIVND (reference sequence). Trimming cost V 10 bases and J 5 bases, with 11 bases left between them. The CDR3 covers 11 residues.